This TCR beta chain was obtained from a study of cytomegalovirus exposure and HLA in healthy donors. Study at large: Researchers previously reported finding fewer than 140 million unique TCR beta sequences from 150 million to 200 million T cells.

This clone was counted only a few times. Its antigen is currently unknown. Study-wide findings and caveats: The HLA-A and HLA-B alleles of most subjects were reportedly predicted accurately from TCR beta sequences.

Per germline, CDR1 LNHNV and CDR2 YYDKDF (reference sequence). This CDR3 comprises 15 residues. After removal of 0 bases from V and 1 base from J, the junction contained 1 base not matched to a gene. PCR used 60 Vbeta primers and 13 Jbeta primers. Original analysis: The count from a later analysis was 60 million to 85 million unique TCR beta chains, some 9.9 million of them shared. Clones were sequenced by immunoSEQ multiplex PCR, and TCRdb holds only the in-frame ones, with some missing. The V and J calls and clone size were taken over from that table, and D and trimming were inferred from the DNA. Among around 130,000 clones listed, approximately 68% were seen once. Though probably carrying unrecorded immune exposures, donors were nominally healthy at sampling.

This chain connects TRBV15 to TRBJ2-7; 9 bases are a match to TRBD2. This clonotype was obtained from a man aged 25 to 40 in good health and CMV-seropositive. The sequenced sample consisted of PBMCs. The DNA of the CDR3 is TGTGCCACCAGCAGAGAGACTAGCGGATCCTACGAGCAGTACTTC. Its translation: CATSRETSGSYEQYF. The complete variable domain, with remaining parts taken from reference TRBV15 and TRBJ2-7, reads DAMVIQNPRYQVTQFGKPVTLSCSQTLNHNVMYWYQQKSSQAPKLLFHYYDKDFNNEADTPDNFQSRRPNTSFCFLDIRSPGLGDTAMYLCATSRETSGSYEQYFGPGTRLTVT.